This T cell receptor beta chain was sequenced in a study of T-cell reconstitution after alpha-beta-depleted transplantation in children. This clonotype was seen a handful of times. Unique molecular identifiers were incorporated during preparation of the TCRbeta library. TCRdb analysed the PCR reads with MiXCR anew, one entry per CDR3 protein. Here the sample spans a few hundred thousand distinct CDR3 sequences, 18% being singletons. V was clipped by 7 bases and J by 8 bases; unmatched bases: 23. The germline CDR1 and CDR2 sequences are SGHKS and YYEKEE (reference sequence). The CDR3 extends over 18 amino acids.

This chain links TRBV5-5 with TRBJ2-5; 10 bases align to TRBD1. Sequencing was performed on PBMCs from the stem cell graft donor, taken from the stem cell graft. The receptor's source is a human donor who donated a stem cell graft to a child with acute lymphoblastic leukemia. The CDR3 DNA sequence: TGTGCCAGCGCTCTAGGGACAGGGGCCGCTACCCCAAGAGAAACCCAGTACTTC. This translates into CASALGTGAATPRETQYF.